The table lists the clone carrying this T cell receptor beta chain with a few counts. Its antigen is not identified. The V gene end was trimmed by 4 bases and the J gene end by 7 bases; junction bases not matched to a gene: 10. CDR1 and CDR2 from the germline V gene are SNHLY and FYNNEI. CDR3 length: 15 residues. This entry belongs to a study of T-cell reconstitution after alpha-beta-depleted transplantation in children. Library preparation (for TCRbeta) was performed with unique molecular identifiers. MiXCR, run by TCRdb on the PCR reads, gives a single entry per CDR3 protein. The table records roughly 100,000 distinct CDR3 sequences, around 7.8% of them present only once. Whole-study findings and limits: When one year had passed after transplant, most T-cell counts and diversity came from newly produced T cells. The study reportedly traced alpha-beta T cells about two months after transplant to several hundred expanded graft clones.

The sequence derives from a boy aged 2 to 10 with acute lymphoblastic leukemia, due to receive a stem cell transplant. The V call is TRBV2, the J call TRBJ1-5; the match to TRBD1 covers 7 bases. Sequencing used PBMCs, obtained before TCRalphabeta/CD19-depleted stem cell transplant. CDR3 protein: CASSGEGGRGQPQHF. The DNA of the CDR3 is TGTGCCAGCAGTGGGGAAGGGGGCAGGGGACAGCCCCAGCATTTT.